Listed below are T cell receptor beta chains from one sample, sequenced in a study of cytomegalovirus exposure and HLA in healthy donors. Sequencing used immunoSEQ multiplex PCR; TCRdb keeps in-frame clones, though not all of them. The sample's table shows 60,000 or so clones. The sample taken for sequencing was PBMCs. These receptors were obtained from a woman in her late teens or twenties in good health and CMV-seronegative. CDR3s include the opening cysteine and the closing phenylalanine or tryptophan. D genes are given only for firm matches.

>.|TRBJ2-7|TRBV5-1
CASSLAGSYEQYF
TGCGCCAGCAGCTTGGCAGGGTCCTACGAGCAGTACTTC
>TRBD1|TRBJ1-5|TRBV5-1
CASSSGTGGNQPQHF
TGCGCCAGCAGCTCCGGGACAGGGGGCAATCAGCCCCAGCATTTT
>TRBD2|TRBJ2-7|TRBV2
CASSGTSSIGEQYF
TGTGCCAGCAGCGGGACTAGCAGCATCGGGGAGCAGTACTTC
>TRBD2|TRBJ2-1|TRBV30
CAWRGGSSYNEQFF
TGTGCCTGGAGGGGCGGGAGCTCCTACAATGAGCAGTTCTTC
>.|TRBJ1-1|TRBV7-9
CASSFSGFGTEAFF
TGTGCCAGCAGCTTCTCAGGGTTTGGCACTGAAGCTTTCTTT
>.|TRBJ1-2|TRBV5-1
CASSSQGVYGYTF
TGCGCCAGCAGCTCACAGGGAGTTTATGGCTACACCTTC
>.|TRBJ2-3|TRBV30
CAWSIAGLTDTQYF
TGTGCCTGGAGTATAGCAGGACTCACAGATACGCAGTATTTT
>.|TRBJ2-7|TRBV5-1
CASSLQTHSTGDEQYF
TGCGCCAGCAGCTTGCAAACCCATAGTACCGGGGACGAGCAGTACTTC
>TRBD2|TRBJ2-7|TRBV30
CVSGENAYEQYF
TGTGTAAGCGGGGAAAATGCCTACGAGCAGTACTTC
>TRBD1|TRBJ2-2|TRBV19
CASSTGQGIGELFF
TGTGCCAGTAGCACCGGACAGGGAATCGGGGAGCTGTTTTTT
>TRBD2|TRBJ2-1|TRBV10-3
CAITTSGGAHEQFF
TGTGCCATCACGACTAGCGGGGGGGCCCATGAGCAGTTCTTC
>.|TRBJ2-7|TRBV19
CASSRLPLGGGATYEQYF
TGTGCCAGTAGTCGCCTACCCCTGGGGGGGGGCGCAACTTACGAGCAGTACTTC
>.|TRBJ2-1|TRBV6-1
CASSEFRGSSYNEQFF
TGTGCCAGCAGTGAATTTCGTGGGAGCTCCTACAATGAGCAGTTCTTC
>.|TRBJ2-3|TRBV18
CASSLLTAGVGDTQYF
TGTGCCAGCTCCCTACTTACAGCGGGCGTCGGAGATACGCAGTATTTT
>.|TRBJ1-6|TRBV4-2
CASSQDESGAAKNSPLHF
TGTGCCAGCAGCCAAGATGAATCAGGGGCGGCTAAGAATTCACCCCTCCACTTT